This TCR beta chain was recovered during a study of Ad26.COV2.S vaccination and SARS-CoV-2 variants. Findings and caveats of the study: Breadth, reportedly substantial, characterized the spike-specific CD8+ and CD4+ T cell responses after vaccination. Across vaccine and placebo recipients, the breadth of non-spike TCRs was similar.

Sample treatment: around 19 received Ad26.COV2.S at low or high dose, single or two shots; roughly 5 received placebo; per-sample allocation not given. It was on day 63 after the first vaccine or placebo injection that samples were taken. Cohort 1b enrolled adults aged 18-55 years in Boston. As its vector, the vaccine had Ad26, which expressed Wuhan-strain SARS-CoV-2 spike. Method: immunoSEQ multiplex PCR; TCRdb's copy keeps in-frame clones and lacks some. The sample has some 340,000 clones; approximately 80% are singletons. V was shortened by 6 bases and J by 3 bases, with 15 bases between the two germline ends. Looked up from germline, CDR1 is MDHEN and CDR2 is SYDVKM. The CDR3 contains 15 residues. Points on this clone: Its target is not known.

The chain uses TRBV28 and TRBJ1-5, with D unclear. This sequence originates from a person between 18 and 65 years old who received the Ad26.COV2.S COVID-19 vaccine or a placebo. The material sequenced was peripheral blood, taken in a trial of Ad26.COV2.S vaccine versus placebo. The CDR3 DNA is TGTGCCAGCAGCTCACCCCACGGGGTCAATCAGCCCCAGCATTTT. Its translation: CASSSPHGVNQPQHF.